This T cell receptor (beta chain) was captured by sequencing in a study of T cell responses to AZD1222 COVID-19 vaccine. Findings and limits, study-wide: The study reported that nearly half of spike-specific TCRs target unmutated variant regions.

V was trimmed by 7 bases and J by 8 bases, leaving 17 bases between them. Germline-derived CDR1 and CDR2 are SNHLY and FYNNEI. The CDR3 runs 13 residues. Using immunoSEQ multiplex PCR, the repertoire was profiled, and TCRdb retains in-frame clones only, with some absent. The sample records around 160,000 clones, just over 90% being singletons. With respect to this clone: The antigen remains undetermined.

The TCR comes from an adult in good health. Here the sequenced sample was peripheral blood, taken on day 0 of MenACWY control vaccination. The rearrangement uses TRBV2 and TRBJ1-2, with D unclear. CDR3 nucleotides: TGTGCCAGCAATCCGAATGGGCGGGGAGGCTACACCTTC. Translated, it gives CASNPNGRGGYTF.